The 11 T cell receptor beta chains listed next were all sequenced from one sample in a study of tumor-infiltrating lymphocytes in oesophageal squamous cell carcinoma. TCRdb re-analysed the PCR reads in MiXCR, keeping a single row per CDR3 protein. The sample comprises about 20,000 distinct CDR3 sequences, around two fifths of which are singletons, and approximately 20% rests with the top ten. Sequencing was carried out using esophageal tumor tissue. The receptors stem from a male donor with esophageal squamous cell carcinoma.

The chain uses TRBV28 and TRBJ2-4, with no clear D. Judging by the DNA end, TRBJ2-7 fits better; the J call may be wrong. The length of the CDR3 is 12 residues. The germline V gene encodes CDR1 MDHEN and CDR2 SYDVKM. The CDR3 loop reads CASGGSSYEQYF. The CDR3 DNA is TGTGCCAGCGGTGGTAGCTCCTACGAGCAGTACTTC.

This clonotype was observed many times. V gene TRBV12-3 or TRBV12-4 combines with J gene TRBJ2-7; D is perhaps TRBD1 (6 bases). Trimming stripped 0 bases from V and 3 bases from J, with 9 bases between. CDR3 length: 14 amino acids. CDR3 sequence: CASSLARQDYEQYF. The CDR3 bases are TGTGCCAGCAGTTTAGCCAGACAGGACTACGAGCAGTACTTC.

Comment on this clonotype: In this CDR3 the conserved last residue, phenylalanine or tryptophan, is missing, so a read error is likely. The DNA is omitted, as the CDR3 cannot be located on it reliably, and the CDR3 follows TCRdb's listing. The V call is TRBV12-3 or TRBV12-4, the J call TRBJ2-5. The CDR3 contains 13 residues when both ends are counted. The CDR3 here is CASSLLRQETHYY.

The sample holds many counts of this clonotype. The chain employs TRBV2 and TRBJ2-5; D remains ambiguous. Germline V CDR1 and CDR2: SNHLY, FYNNEI. Trimming cost V 6 bases and J 2 bases, with 4 bases left between them. This CDR3 region has 11 residues. The CDR3 protein is CASREQETQYF. As DNA, the CDR3 is TGTGCCAGCAGGGAGCAAGAGACCCAGTACTTC.

This clonotype was detected ten times or more. One base away lies a much larger clone, so this may be a sequencing read error. The gene calls are TRBV7-2 and TRBJ2-5; TRBD1 aligns across 8 bases. The ends lost 2 bases at V and 11 bases at J; junction bases unmatched: 13. The CDR3 contains 15 residues. Germline-derived CDR1 and CDR2 are SGHTA and FQGNSA. The CDR3 sequence is CASSLRTGKHNEQYF. The CDR3 DNA is TGTGCCAGCAGCTTAAGGACAGGGAAGCACAATGAGCAGTACTTC.

This chain joins TRBV12-3 or TRBV12-4 and TRBJ2-5, with TRBD2 as a possible D gene (6 bases). The J call could be wrong; TRBJ2-1 is a better fit for the DNA end. This CDR3 region has 17 residues. The CDR3 region has the DNA TGTGCCAGCAGTTTTGTGTTAGCTAGCGTGTTCTACAATGAGCAGTTCTTC. Translating gives CASSFVLASVFYNEQFF.

Concerning this clonotype itself: The junction departs from germline at one end; a sequencing error may be responsible. This chain links TRBV7-6 with TRBJ2-7, with TRBD1 identical over 8 bases. The end of the DNA aligns better with TRBJ2-1, so the J call may be wrong. This CDR3 contains 18 residues. Looked up from germline, CDR1 is SGHVS and CDR2 is FNYEAQ. Here the CDR3 DNA reads TGTGCTAGCAGCTTAGCCATACAGGGGGTGGGTTCCTACAATGAGCAGTTCTTC. Translated: CASSLAIQGVGSYNEQFF.

There are many counts of this clonotype. The J gene is TRBJ1-1, the V gene TRBV6-1, with unresolved D. Germline CDR1 reads MNHNS; CDR2 reads SASEGT. CDR3 size: 14 residues. Deletions cut 6 bases from V and 1 base from J, with 12 bases between. The CDR3 DNA is TGTGCCAGCAGACAGTTTGGCGGGAACACTGAAGCTTTCTTT. Protein: CASRQFGGNTEAFF.

The rearrangement uses TRBV12-3 or TRBV12-4 and TRBJ2-5; D gene ambiguous. The CDR3 is 11 amino acids. Deletions cut 4 bases from V and 1 base from J, with 1 base between. Here the CDR3 DNA reads TGTGCCAGCAGTTCCCAAGAGACCCAGTACTTC. This gives the protein CASSSQETQYF.

This clonotype is categorized as medium-sized. V and J are TRBV10-3 and TRBJ1-2, with a possible D match to TRBD1 (5 bases). The CDR3 has 14 amino acids. Germline-derived CDR1 and CDR2 are ENHRY and SYGVKD. The V end was cut by 7 bases, the J end by 0 bases, with 12 bases between. The CDR3, as DNA: TGTGCCATCAAGGGGACGGGACCTAACTATGGCTACACCTTC. Residues: CAIKGTGPNYGYTF.

This clonotype was seen many times. The gene calls are TRBV6-2 or TRBV6-3 and TRBJ2-5, with D possibly being TRBD2 (6 bases). CDR3 length: 13 amino acids. V was shortened by 7 bases and J by 1 base, with 10 bases between the two germline ends. In germline, CDR1 is MNHEY, CDR2 SVGEGT. The CDR3 region has the DNA TGTGCCAGCAATAGCGGACCCCAAGAGACCCAGTACTTC. Its translation is CASNSGPQETQYF.